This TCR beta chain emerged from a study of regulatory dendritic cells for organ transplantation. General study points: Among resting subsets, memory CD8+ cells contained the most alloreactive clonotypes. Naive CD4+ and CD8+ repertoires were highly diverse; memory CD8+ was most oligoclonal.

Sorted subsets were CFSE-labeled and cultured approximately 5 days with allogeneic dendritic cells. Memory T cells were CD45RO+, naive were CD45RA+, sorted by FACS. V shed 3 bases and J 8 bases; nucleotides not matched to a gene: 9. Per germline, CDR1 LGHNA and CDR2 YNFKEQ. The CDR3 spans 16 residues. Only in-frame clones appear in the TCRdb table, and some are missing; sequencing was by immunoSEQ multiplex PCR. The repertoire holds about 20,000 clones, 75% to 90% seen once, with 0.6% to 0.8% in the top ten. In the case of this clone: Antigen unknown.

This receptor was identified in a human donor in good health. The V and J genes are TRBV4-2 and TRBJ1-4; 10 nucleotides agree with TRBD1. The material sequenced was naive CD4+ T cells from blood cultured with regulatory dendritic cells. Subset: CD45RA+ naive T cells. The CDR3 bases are TGTGCCAGCAGCCAGAGTGTGGGACAGGGGTACGAAAAACTGTTTTTT. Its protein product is CASSQSVGQGYEKLFF.